This T cell receptor beta chain was sequenced during a study of T cells after yellow fever vaccination. Findings and limits, study-wide: Weaker overall, the secondary response nonetheless peaked faster (day 5 versus 15). Post-booster repertoires contained most primary-vaccination clones again (about 95% CD4, about 90% CD8).

TCRdb recomputed calls from the 5' RACE reads with MiXCR, one row per CDR3 protein. The sample has hundreds of thousands of distinct CDR3 sequences, around 12% seen once. This clonotype was recorded at least ten times. Its antigen is unknown. Source: PBMCs, taken on the day of the yellow fever booster vaccination. The clonotype comes from a man aged 25 to 45 who received the YFV17D yellow fever vaccine.

In DNA form, the CDR3 reads TGTGCCATCCTCGACCGGGACAGCAAAGACAATGAGCAGTTCTTC. It specifies CAILDRDSKDNEQFF. V is TRBV10-3 and J is TRBJ2-1; 7 bases fit TRBD1. Unmatched junction bases numbered 12, after V lost 8 bases and J lost 5 bases. Germline V gene lookup returns CDR1 ENHRY and CDR2 SYGVKD. This CDR3 is 15 amino acids long.